This TCR beta chain was captured in a study of identical twins. Of note for this clonotype: What it recognizes is unknown.

TCRdb fed the 5' RACE reads into MiXCR, producing one record per CDR3 protein. The sample contains fewer than 650,000 distinct CDR3 sequences, under 8.5% of which appear only once. The germline gives CDR1 KGHSH, CDR2 LQKENI. V shed 5 bases and J shed 1 base, with 11 bases lying between them. The CDR3 length is 15 residues. Study results and caveats: Compared with unrelated sharing, twin-shared out-of-frame alpha sequences had more low-probability sequences.

These same records also appear under a second study, on yellow fever vaccine responses in identical twins.

This receptor was obtained from a woman in her late teens or twenties in good health. The V gene is TRBV18, the J gene TRBJ2-2, with D hard to call. Specimen: PBMCs. CDR3 sequence: CASSSGPGNTGELFF. The CDR3 coding sequence is TGTGCCAGCTCATCAGGTCCGGGGAACACCGGGGAGCTGTTTTTT.